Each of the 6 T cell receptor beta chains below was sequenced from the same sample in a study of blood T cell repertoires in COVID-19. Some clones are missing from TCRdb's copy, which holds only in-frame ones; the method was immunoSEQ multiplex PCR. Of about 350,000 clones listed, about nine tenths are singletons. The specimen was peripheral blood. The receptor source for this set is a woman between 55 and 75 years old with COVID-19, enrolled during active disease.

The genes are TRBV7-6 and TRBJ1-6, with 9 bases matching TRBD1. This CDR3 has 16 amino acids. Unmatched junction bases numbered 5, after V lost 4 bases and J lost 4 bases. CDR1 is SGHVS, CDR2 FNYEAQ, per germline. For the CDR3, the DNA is TGTGCCAGCAGCTCATCCGGGACAGGGTATAATTCACCCCTCCACTTT. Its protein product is CASSSSGTGYNSPLHF.

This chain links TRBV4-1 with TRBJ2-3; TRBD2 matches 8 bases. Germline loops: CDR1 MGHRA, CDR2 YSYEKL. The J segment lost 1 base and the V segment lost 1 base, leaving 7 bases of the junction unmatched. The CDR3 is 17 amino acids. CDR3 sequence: CASSQVGGAPRTDTQYF. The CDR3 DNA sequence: TGCGCCAGCAGCCAAGTCGGGGGGGCTCCACGCACAGATACGCAGTATTTT.

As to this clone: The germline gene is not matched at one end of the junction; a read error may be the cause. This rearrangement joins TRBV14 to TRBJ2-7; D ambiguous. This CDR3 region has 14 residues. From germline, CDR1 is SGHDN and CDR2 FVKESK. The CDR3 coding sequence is TGTGCCAGCAGCCAAGATCACAGTTCCTCCGAGCAGTACTTC. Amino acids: CASSQDHSSSEQYF.

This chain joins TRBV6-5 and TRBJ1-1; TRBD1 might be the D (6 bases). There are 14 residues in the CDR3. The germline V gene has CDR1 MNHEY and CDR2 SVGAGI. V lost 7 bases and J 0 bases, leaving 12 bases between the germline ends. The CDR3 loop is CASNRGDMNTEAFF. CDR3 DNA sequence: TGTGCCAGCAATCGAGGGGACATGAACACTGAAGCTTTCTTT.

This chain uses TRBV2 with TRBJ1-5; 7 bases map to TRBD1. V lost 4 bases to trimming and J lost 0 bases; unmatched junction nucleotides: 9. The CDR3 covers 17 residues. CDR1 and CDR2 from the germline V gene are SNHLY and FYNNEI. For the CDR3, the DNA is TGTGCCAGCAGTGTAAGGGCGGGACAGAATAGCAATCAGCCCCAGCATTTT. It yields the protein CASSVRAGQNSNQPQHF.

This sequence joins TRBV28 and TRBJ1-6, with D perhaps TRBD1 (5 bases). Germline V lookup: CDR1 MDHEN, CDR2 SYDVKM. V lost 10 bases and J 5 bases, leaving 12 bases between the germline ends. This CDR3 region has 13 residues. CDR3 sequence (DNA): TGTGCCATCGCTGGGGGGAATAATTCACCCCTCCACTTT. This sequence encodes CAIAGGNNSPLHF.